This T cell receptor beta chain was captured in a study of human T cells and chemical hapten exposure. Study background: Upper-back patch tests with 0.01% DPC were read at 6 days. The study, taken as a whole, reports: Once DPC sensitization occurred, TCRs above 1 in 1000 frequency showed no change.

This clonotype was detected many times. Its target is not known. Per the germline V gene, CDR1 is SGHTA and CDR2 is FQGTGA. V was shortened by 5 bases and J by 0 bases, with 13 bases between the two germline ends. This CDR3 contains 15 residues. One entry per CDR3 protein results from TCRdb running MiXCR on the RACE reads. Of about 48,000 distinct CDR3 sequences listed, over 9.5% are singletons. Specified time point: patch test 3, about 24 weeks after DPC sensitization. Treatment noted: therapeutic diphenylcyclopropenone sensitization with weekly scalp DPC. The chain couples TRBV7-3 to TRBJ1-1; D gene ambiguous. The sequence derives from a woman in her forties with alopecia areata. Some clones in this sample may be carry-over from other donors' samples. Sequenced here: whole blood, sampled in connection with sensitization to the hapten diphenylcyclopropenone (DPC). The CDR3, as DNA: TGTGCCAGCAGCGGGGATGGACTCCTGAACACTGAAGCTTTCTTT. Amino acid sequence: CASSGDGLLNTEAFF.